A selection of T cell receptor beta chains follows, all from one sample in a study of immune evolution from preneoplasia to lung adenocarcinoma. Profiling relied on immunoSEQ multiplex PCR, and the TCRdb table lists in-frame clones only, not all of them. The table includes 4,900 or so clones, about nine tenths detected once. Sequenced: FFPE atypical adenomatous hyperplasia tissue from the lung. These receptors came from an older person with lung adenocarcinoma. Both conserved end residues are part of each CDR3. The D gene is left open where the match is weak. The listing skips clone size in some rows; elsewhere it reads once, few, many or a size class.

j_call clone_size d_call v_call cdr3_aa cdr3_nt
TRBJ1-1 once - TRBV7-8 CASSLWGLNTEAFF TGTGCCAGCAGCTTATGGGGGTTGAACACTGAAGCTTTCTTT
TRBJ1-4 - - TRBV28 CASSLEPLRGEKLFF TGTGCCAGCAGTTTGGAACCTCTTCGGGGTGAAAAACTGTTTTTT
TRBJ2-5 - TRBD2 TRBV7-2 CASSPRGILAKETQYF TGTGCCAGCAGCCCACGTGGCATACTAGCGAAAGAGACCCAGTACTTC
TRBJ1-1 - TRBD1 TRBV9 CASSVTGGTEAFF TGTGCCAGCAGCGTGACAGGGGGCACTGAAGCTTTCTTT
TRBJ1-6 few - TRBV9 CASSSGEGNSPLHF TGTGCCAGCAGCTCCGGAGAGGGTAATTCACCCCTCCACTTT
TRBJ1-6 - - TRBV18 CASSPMTSEPLHF TGTGCCAGCTCACCAATGACTAGTGAACCCCTCCACTTT
TRBJ2-7 - - TRBV9 CASSVDAGVNDEQYF TGTGCCAGCAGCGTAGATGCTGGGGTTAACGACGAGCAGTACTTC
TRBJ1-5 - TRBD1 TRBV28 CASSPQGPGPQHF TGTGCCAGCAGCCCACAGGGGCCAGGGCCCCAGCATTTT
TRBJ2-7 - - TRBV19 CASSMWGSHEQYF TGTGCCAGTAGTATGTGGGGCTCCCACGAGCAGTACTTC
TRBJ2-7 - TRBD2 TRBV7-9 CASSLGVTSGASYEQYF TGTGCCAGCAGCTTAGGGGTTACTAGCGGGGCCTCCTACGAGCAGTACTTC
TRBJ1-1 once - TRBV6-6 CASSYEIRTEAFF TGTGCCAGCAGTTATGAGATTAGGACTGAAGCTTTCTTT
TRBJ2-7 - TRBD2 TRBV2 CASSLGLAVNEQYF TGTGCCAGCAGCCTAGGACTAGCCGTCAACGAGCAGTACTTC
TRBJ1-4 - - TRBV7-2 CASSPTRGNEKLFF TGTGCCAGCAGCCCGACCCGCGGGAATGAAAAACTGTTTTTT
TRBJ2-7 - TRBD2 TRBV29-1 CSVSGLAGVDEQYF TGCAGCGTCTCCGGACTAGCGGGAGTCGACGAGCAGTACTTC
TRBJ2-1 - TRBD1 TRBV5-1 CASSLEGTAFQQFF TGCGCCAGCAGCTTGGAAGGGACAGCCTTTCAGCAGTTCTTC
TRBJ1-3 - TRBD1 TRBV11-2 CASSLDYPGGWSSGNTIYF TGTGCCAGCAGCTTAGATTATCCAGGGGGTTGGAGCTCTGGAAACACCATATATTTT
TRBJ1-1 - - TRBV28 CASSLPLGNTEAFF TGTGCCAGCAGTTTACCATTAGGGAACACTGAAGCTTTCTTT
TRBJ2-7 - TRBD2 TRBV14 CASSRRGGAYEQYF TGTGCCAGCAGTCGCCGCGGGGGTGCCTACGAGCAGTACTTC
TRBJ2-3 - - TRBV5-4 CASSQTESSDTQYF TGTGCCAGCAGCCAAACCGAGTCCTCGGATACGCAGTATTTT
TRBJ2-5 - - TRBV6-1 CASSEIRGETQYF TGTGCCAGCAGTGAAATAAGGGGGGAGACCCAGTACTTC
TRBJ2-5 - TRBD1 TRBV9 CASSPRGQGRRETQYF TGTGCCAGCAGCCCAAGGGGACAGGGGCGGCGAGAGACCCAGTACTTC
TRBJ1-5 - - TRBV6-1 CASGESSNQPQHF TGTGCCAGTGGGGAGAGTTCCAATCAGCCCCAGCATTTT
TRBJ2-7 - TRBD2 TRBV7-8 CASSRKNQRGGYEQYF TGTGCCAGCAGCCGCAAAAATCAGCGGGGGGGGTACGAGCAGTACTTC
TRBJ1-1 - - TRBV5-1 CASSSTRERNTEAFF TGCGCCAGCAGCTCGACCCGAGAGAGGAACACTGAAGCTTTCTTT
TRBJ2-2 - - TRBV21-1 CASSKETRTSGNTGELFF TGTGCCAGCAGCAAAGAAACTCGGACTAGCGGGAACACCGGGGAGCTGTTTTTT
TRBJ2-7 - - TRBV11-2 CASSLRNYEQYF TGTGCCAGCAGCTTACGTAACTACGAGCAGTACTTC
TRBJ1-2 - - TRBV28 CASSLEGFYGYTF TGTGCCAGCAGTTTGGAAGGGTTTTATGGCTACACCTTC
TRBJ2-1 - - TRBV27 CASSLEGGWQGYNEQFF TGTGCCAGCAGTTTAGAGGGGGGGTGGCAGGGGTACAATGAGCAGTTCTTC
TRBJ1-1 - - TRBV7-9 CASSFRSGSVDTEAFF TGTGCCAGCAGCTTTAGGAGTGGTTCGGTGGACACTGAAGCTTTCTTT
TRBJ1-1 - TRBD1 TRBV25-1 CASSEDREFTNTEAFF TGTGCCAGCAGTGAGGACAGGGAGTTTACGAACACTGAAGCTTTCTTT
TRBJ1-4 - - TRBV15 CATSREFGGGEKLFF TGTGCCACCAGCAGAGAGTTTGGCGGGGGTGAAAAACTGTTTTTT
TRBJ2-1 - TRBD2 TRBV18 CASSPVGRVHEQFF TGTGCCAGCTCACCAGTGGGGAGGGTACATGAGCAGTTCTTC
TRBJ1-1 - - TRBV15 CATSSVEGGTEAFF TGTGCCACCAGCAGCGTGGAGGGCGGCACTGAAGCTTTCTTT
TRBJ2-7 - - TRBV6-5 CASKGTSYEQYF TGTGCCAGCAAAGGGACGTCCTACGAGCAGTACTTC
TRBJ1-2 - TRBD1 TRBV7-9 CASSFGTGDGYTF TGTGCCAGCAGCTTCGGGACAGGGGATGGCTACACCTTC